Shown below are 24 T cell receptor beta chains from a single sample sequenced in a study of OX40 agonist ivuxolimab in advanced cancers. Repertoires were generated with immunoSEQ multiplex PCR, while TCRdb's copy carries only in-frame clones and drops some. The table includes about 78,000 clones, around 86% detected once. The source material was CD4+ or CD8+ T cells sorted from blood, sampled in a trial of the OX40 agonist ivuxolimab. The receptors shown here come from an adult with an advanced solid tumor such as melanoma, head and neck, liver or kidney cancer.

This chain links TRBV2 with TRBJ2-7; D is tentatively TRBD1 or TRBD2 (5 bases each). This CDR3 is 15 amino acids long. The germline CDR1 and CDR2 sequences are SNHLY and FYNNEI. V was clipped by 1 base and J by 0 bases, with 10 bases between them. DNA of the CDR3: TGTGCCAGCAGTGAAGGTTGGGGGAGCTCCTACGAGCAGTACTTC. Amino acids: CASSEGWGSSYEQYF.

This clone was seen once. The chain combines TRBV19 with TRBJ1-5; D ambiguous. Trimming left V 7 bases short and J 7 bases short, with 11 bases between. The germline CDR1 and CDR2 sequences are LNHDA and SQIVND (reference sequence). This CDR3 has 12 amino acids. CDR3 amino acids: CASTSYGQPQHF. In nucleotides, the CDR3 is TGTGCCAGTACCTCCTATGGGCAGCCCCAGCATTTT.

V and J are TRBV14 and TRBJ1-5; no clear D. The length of the CDR3 is 14 residues. From germline, CDR1 is SGHDN and CDR2 FVKESK. Between the trimmed V and J ends, which lost 2 bases and 1 base, there was a span of 6 bases. For the CDR3, the DNA is TGTGCCAGCAGCCAACTGGGAAGCAATCAGCCCCAGCATTTT. It translates to CASSQLGSNQPQHF.

A single count supports this clone. The chain joins TRBV6-1 to TRBJ1-5, with unresolved D. Trimming cost V 0 bases and J 2 bases, with 14 bases left between them. The V gene's germline CDR1 is MNHNS and CDR2 SASEGT. The CDR3 is 17 residues long. The CDR3 region is CASSEAVGSTGNQPQHF. DNA for the CDR3: TGTGCCAGCAGTGAAGCGGTGGGGTCTACCGGCAATCAGCCCCAGCATTTT.

The chain couples TRBV5-4 to TRBJ1-1, with 7 bases fitting TRBD1. J was trimmed by 0 bases and V by 4 bases; bases with no gene match: 6. The CDR3 extends over 15 amino acids. CDR1 SGHNT and CDR2 YYREEE come from the germline V gene (reference sequence). In DNA, the CDR3 is TGTGCCAGCAGCCGAAAGACAGGGATGAACACTGAAGCTTTCTTT. Translated, it gives CASSRKTGMNTEAFF.

This sequence joins TRBV5-6 and TRBJ1-1; D ambiguous. In germline, CDR1 is SGHDT, CDR2 YYEEEE. The CDR3 totals 16 residues. V shed 1 base and J shed 4 bases, with 17 bases lying between them. DNA for the CDR3: TGTGCCAGCAGCTTGTTTTCGACCCTGCCCCCCACTGAAGCTTTCTTT. Translation: CASSLFSTLPPTEAFF.

The CDR3 bases are TGCGCCAGCAGCTTGGGAGACCCCTACAATGAGCAGTTCTTC. It encodes CASSLGDPYNEQFF. The genes are TRBV5-1 and TRBJ2-1; the D is unclear. The CDR3 length is 14 residues. CDR1 and CDR2 from the germline V gene are SGHRS and YFSETQ. With 0 bases removed from V and 2 bases from J, the gap between germline ends came to 6 bases.

CDR3 sequence (DNA): TGTGCCAGCAGAGGAGCGGGAGGGGACCCAGATACGCAGTATTTT. Its protein is CASRGAGGDPDTQYF. This chain links TRBV4-2 with TRBJ2-3; 10 bases match TRBD2. The CDR3 has 15 residues. Germline CDR1 and CDR2: LGHNA and YNFKEQ. V lost 6 bases and J lost 4; bases outside the gene matches: 7.

J is TRBJ2-7 and V is TRBV2; D remains ambiguous. CDR3 size: 16 residues. Per germline, CDR1 SNHLY and CDR2 FYNNEI. V was trimmed by 6 bases and J by 3 bases, leaving 21 bases between them. The CDR3, as DNA: TGTGCCAGCAGCGCGCAGCAATCCCAGGTAGTCTACGAGCAGTACTTC. Encoded protein: CASSAQQSQVVYEQYF.

This chain uses TRBV19 with TRBJ2-7, with D perhaps matching TRBD1 (6 bases). Germline CDR1 is LNHDA and CDR2 is SQIVND (reference sequence). V was cut by 7 bases and J by 0 bases, with 10 bases left in between. The CDR3 loop spans 13 amino acids. The CDR3 reads CASKGQNSYEQYF. The DNA of the CDR3 is TGTGCCAGTAAGGGACAAAACTCCTACGAGCAGTACTTC.

This clone was observed a handful of times. V is TRBV5-4 and J is TRBJ2-3; perhaps TRBD2 as D (6 bases). The CDR3 totals 15 residues. CDR1 is SGHNT, CDR2 YYREEE, per germline (reference sequence). V lost 4 bases and J 3 bases, leaving 15 bases between the germline ends. CDR3 loop: CASSPPIGSTDTQYF. In DNA, the CDR3 is TGTGCCAGCAGCCCCCCCATCGGGAGTACAGATACGCAGTATTTT.

The rearrangement links TRBV6-6 to TRBJ1-5; possibly TRBD1 for D (6 bases). There are 14 residues in the CDR3. Trimming cost V 1 base and J 4 bases, with 8 bases left between them. Germline values: CDR1 MNHNY, CDR2 SVGAGI (reference sequence). The CDR3 loop reads CASSYLQGNQPQHF. The CDR3 coding sequence is TGTGCCAGCAGTTACTTGCAGGGGAATCAGCCCCAGCATTTT.

The CDR3 DNA reads as TGCGCCAGCAGCTTGGACGCCGGACTAGCGGGACGGACCGGGGAGCTGTTTTTT. Protein product: CASSLDAGLAGRTGELFF. The chain is built from TRBV5-1 and TRBJ2-2; 12 bases are shared with TRBD2. The CDR3 contains 18 residues. The ends lost 0 bases at V and 5 bases at J; junction bases unmatched: 8. CDR1 is SGHRS, CDR2 YFSETQ, per germline.

This clone was recorded only once. The chain has TRBV28 and TRBJ1-2, with D possibly TRBD1 on 5 matching bases. The CDR3 has 14 amino acids. V was clipped by 2 bases and J by 13 bases, with 20 bases between them. The germline V gene has CDR1 MDHEN and CDR2 SYDVKM. CDR3 sequence reads: CASSLGVFDTRGTF. CDR3 nucleotides: TGTGCCAGCAGTTTAGGAGTGTTCGACACAAGGGGCACCTTC.

The chain combines TRBV5-6 with TRBJ2-7; the D gene is possibly TRBD2 (5 bases). V lost 0 bases and J lost 2, with 12 bases in between. CDR1 is SGHDT and CDR2 is YYEEEE in the germline V gene. The CDR3 extends over 15 amino acids. The CDR3 coding sequence is TGTGCCAGCAGCTTGGTGGGGAGTACGACCTACGAGCAGTACTTC. As protein: CASSLVGSTTYEQYF.

CDR3 DNA: TGTGCCAGCAGCTTAGGGTATGGGAAGGAGACCCAGTACTTC. Amino acid sequence: CASSLGYGKETQYF. This rearrangement joins TRBV7-6 to TRBJ2-5; D is unclear. In germline, CDR1 is SGHVS, CDR2 FNYEAQ. The CDR3 totals 14 residues. V lost 1 base and J lost 5, with 11 bases in between.

CDR3 protein: CASSVPTVHGELFF. The CDR3 DNA is TGCGCCAGCAGCGTTCCTACAGTGCACGGGGAGCTGTTTTTT. This chain connects TRBV5-1 to TRBJ2-2; no clear D gene. Germline CDR1 reads SGHRS; CDR2 reads YFSETQ. The CDR3 extends over 14 amino acids. The V end lost 4 bases, the J end lost 7 bases, and 14 bases lay between the germline ends.

The V call is TRBV7-2, the J call TRBJ1-3, with D unclear. V lost 5 bases, J lost 0 bases, and 8 bases lay in between. CDR1 and CDR2 (germline): SGHTA, FQGNSA. The CDR3 covers 14 residues. In nucleotides, the CDR3 is TGTGCCAGCAGCCGGACCATCTCTGGAAACACCATATATTTT. Translating it yields CASSRTISGNTIYF.

This chain uses TRBV27 with TRBJ2-2; 11 nucleotides match TRBD1. V lost 4 bases, J lost 4 bases, and 2 bases stayed unmatched. This CDR3 has 15 amino acids. CDR1 MNHEY and CDR2 SMNVEV come from the germline V gene (reference sequence). The CDR3 DNA is TGTGCCAGCAGTTGGACAGGGGGCGGCACCGGGGAGCTGTTTTTT. This translates into CASSWTGGGTGELFF.

The chain is built from TRBV18 and TRBJ2-5; D gene uncertain. CDR1 is KGHSH, CDR2 LQKENI, per germline. The V end lost 2 bases, the J end lost 5 bases, and 9 bases lay between the germline ends. The CDR3 extends over 13 amino acids. The CDR3: CASSPNGVETQYF. The CDR3 DNA follows: TGTGCCAGCTCACCAAACGGCGTCGAGACCCAGTACTTC.

The rearrangement links TRBV19 to TRBJ2-1; D unresolved. The V gene's germline CDR1 is LNHDA and CDR2 SQIVND (reference sequence). There are 15 residues in the CDR3. V shed 3 bases and J shed 0 bases, with 9 bases lying between them. The CDR3 loop is CASSIDTYSYNEQFF. CDR3 coding DNA: TGTGCCAGTAGTATCGACACCTACTCCTACAATGAGCAGTTCTTC. The complete variable domain, with remaining parts taken from reference TRBV19 and TRBJ2-1, reads DGGITQSPKYLFRKEGQNVTLSCEQNLNHDAMYWYRQDPGQGLRLIYYSQIVNDFQKGDIAEGYSVSREKKESFPLTVTSAQKNPTAFYLCASSIDTYSYNEQFFGPGTRLTVL.

V gene TRBV5-1 combines with J gene TRBJ2-7, with a possible D match to TRBD1 (6 bases). Germline CDR1 is SGHRS and CDR2 is YFSETQ. Trimming removed 4 bases from V and 6 bases from J, with 17 bases in between. The length of the CDR3 is 14 residues. Here the CDR3 DNA reads TGCGCCAGCAGCCTATACACAGGGATAGGCGAGCAGTACTTC. Amino acid sequence: CASSLYTGIGEQYF.

The chain couples TRBV19 to TRBJ2-5, with 10 bases lining up with TRBD1. The CDR3 totals 14 residues. Germline loops: CDR1 LNHDA, CDR2 SQIVND (reference sequence). V lost 9 bases and J lost 4; bases outside the gene matches: 8. The CDR3 spells CASQDRGGTETQYF. The CDR3 bases are TGTGCCAGCCAGGACAGGGGGGGAACAGAGACCCAGTACTTC.

The rearrangement joins TRBV7-6 to TRBJ1-2, with D perhaps TRBD1 (5 bases). The CDR3 runs to 14 residues. Trimming removed 1 base from V and 2 bases from J, with 8 bases in between. In germline, CDR1 is SGHVS, CDR2 FNYEAQ. This CDR3 is CASSLEAGNYGYTF. The CDR3 DNA reads as TGTGCCAGCAGCTTAGAGGCAGGGAACTATGGCTACACCTTC.